This T cell receptor (beta chain) was sequenced for a study of T cell responses to AZD1222 COVID-19 vaccine. In the case of this clone: The antigen is unknown.

Some clones are missing from TCRdb's copy, which holds only in-frame ones; the method was immunoSEQ multiplex PCR. The table shows more than 120,000 clones, with about nine tenths occurring only once. Regarding the study as a whole: At 160-218 and 743-854, vaccine-associated CD4 TCRs were dominant, and they spanned spike.

Trimming stripped 6 bases from V and 7 bases from J, with 15 bases between. The germline V gene has CDR1 MDHEN and CDR2 SYDVKM. This CDR3 has 13 amino acids. The receptor's source is an adult who received the AZD1222 COVID-19 vaccine. The sample in question was peripheral blood, obtained 28 days after the second AZD1222 dose. V gene TRBV28 combines with J gene TRBJ1-1; D unclear. The CDR3 nucleotides read TGTGCCAGCAGCTTAAGTACCGGGCATGAAGCTTTCTTT. This codes for CASSLSTGHEAFF.